This T cell receptor (beta chain) derives from a study of T cell responses to AZD1222 COVID-19 vaccine. Regarding the study as a whole: At 160-218 and 743-854, vaccine-associated CD4 TCRs were dominant, and they spanned spike. In all cases, repertoires were sampled only after the peak T cell response. Only 5 or 6 people who got AZD1222 tested seropositive at baseline.

The V and J ends lost 6 bases and 8 bases, in that order; junction bases with no gene match: 6. From germline, CDR1 is DFQATT and CDR2 SNEGSKA (reference sequence). CDR3 length: 11 amino acids. With respect to this clone: Its antigen is unknown.

Repertoires were generated with immunoSEQ multiplex PCR, while TCRdb's copy carries only in-frame clones and drops some. The sample records about 86,000 clones, around 80% being singletons. The chain carries TRBV20-1 and TRBJ1-2; 7 nucleotides match TRBD1. Specimen: peripheral blood, collected on day 0 of AZD1222 vaccination. This clonotype was obtained from an adult in good health. CDR3 region: CSAARGHGYTF. CDR3 sequence (DNA): TGCAGTGCAGCGAGGGGGCACGGCTACACCTTC.